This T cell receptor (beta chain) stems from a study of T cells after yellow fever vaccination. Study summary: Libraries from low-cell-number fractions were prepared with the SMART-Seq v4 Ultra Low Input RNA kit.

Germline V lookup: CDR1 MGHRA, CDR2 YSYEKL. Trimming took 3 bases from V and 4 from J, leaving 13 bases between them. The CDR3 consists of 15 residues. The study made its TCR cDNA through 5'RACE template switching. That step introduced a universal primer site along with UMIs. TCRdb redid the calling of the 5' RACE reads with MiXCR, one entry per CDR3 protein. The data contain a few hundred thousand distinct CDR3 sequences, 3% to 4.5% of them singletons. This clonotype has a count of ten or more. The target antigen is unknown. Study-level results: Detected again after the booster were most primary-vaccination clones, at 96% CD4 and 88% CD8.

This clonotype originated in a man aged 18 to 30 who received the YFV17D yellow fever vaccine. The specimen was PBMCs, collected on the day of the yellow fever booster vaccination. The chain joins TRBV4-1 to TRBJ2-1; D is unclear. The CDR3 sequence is CASSHDRYGYNEQFF. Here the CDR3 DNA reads TGCGCCAGCAGCCACGATCGGTACGGATACAATGAGCAGTTCTTC.